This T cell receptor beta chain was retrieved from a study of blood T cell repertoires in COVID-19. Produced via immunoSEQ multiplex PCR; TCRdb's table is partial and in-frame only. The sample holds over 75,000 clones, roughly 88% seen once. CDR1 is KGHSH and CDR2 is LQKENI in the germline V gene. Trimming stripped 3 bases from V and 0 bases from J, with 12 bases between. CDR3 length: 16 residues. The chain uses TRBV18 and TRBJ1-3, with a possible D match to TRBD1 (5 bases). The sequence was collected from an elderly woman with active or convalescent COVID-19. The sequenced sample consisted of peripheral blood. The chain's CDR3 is CASSPAGHYSGNTIYF. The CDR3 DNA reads TGTGCCAGCTCACCTGCAGGGCACTACTCTGGAAACACCATATATTTT.